The 6 T cell receptor beta chains in this list originate from one sample, sequenced in a study of T cells in Graves' hyperthyroidism and ophthalmopathy. Amplified TCR beta CDR3 regions came from RNA transcripts. RT-PCR in the first round (using the HTBI primer set) targeted the TCR CDR3. From the multiplex PCR reads, TCRdb called clonotypes with MiXCR, one entry per CDR3 protein. The data contain hundreds of thousands of distinct CDR3 sequences, 24% of them seen just once; the ten biggest clones take up 11%. The sample was blood. These TCRs come from a woman aged 25-40 years with Graves' ophthalmopathy.

In this sample, this clonotype turned up many times. The rearrangement joins TRBV2 to TRBJ2-7, with D possibly being TRBD1 (5 bases). This CDR3 comprises 12 residues. Germline lookup yields CDR1 SNHLY and CDR2 FYNNEI. V was trimmed by 4 bases and J by 3 bases, leaving 7 bases between them. The CDR3 loop is CASSGTNYEQYF. For the CDR3, the DNA is TGTGCCAGCAGTGGGACAAACTACGAGCAGTACTTC.

This chain uses TRBV30 with TRBJ1-1, with D uncertain. V was shortened by 3 bases and J by 1 base, with 9 bases between the two germline ends. Germline CDR1 reads GTSNPN; CDR2 reads SVGIG (reference sequence). CDR3 length: 13 residues. CDR3 nucleotide sequence: TGTGCCTGGAGGGAGAGTTGGAACACTGAAGCTTTCTTT. Translating gives CAWRESWNTEAFF.

The rearrangement uses TRBV12-3 or TRBV12-4 and TRBJ2-5; D possibly corresponds to TRBD1 (6 bases). V was shortened by 6 bases and J by 1 base, with 18 bases between the two germline ends. The length of the CDR3 is 16 residues. The CDR3 DNA is TGTGCCAGCAGCCGTGACAGGTACCGAATCCAAGAGACCCAGTACTTC. The encoded protein is CASSRDRYRIQETQYF.

This rearrangement joins TRBV28 to TRBJ2-4; 9 bases line up with TRBD2. CDR1 is MDHEN, CDR2 SYDVKM, per germline. This CDR3 has 16 amino acids. The junction had 11 bases not matched to a gene; V was cut back by 4 bases and J by 7 bases. The CDR3 loop reads CASSSTLSGSWNIQYF. The CDR3 DNA sequence: TGTGCCAGCAGTTCTACCCTTAGCGGGAGTTGGAACATTCAGTACTTC.

This chain connects TRBV6-1 to TRBJ1-1; tentative D call: TRBD1 (6 bases). The CDR3 has 14 amino acids. Germline CDR1 is MNHNS and CDR2 is SASEGT. Between the trimmed V and J ends, which lost 7 bases and 1 base, there was a span of 13 bases. CDR3 DNA sequence: TGTGCCAGCATAATCGGACAGCCGAACACTGAAGCTTTCTTT. It specifies CASIIGQPNTEAFF.

The J gene is TRBJ2-7, the V gene TRBV27; no definite D call. The CDR3 has 15 amino acids. CDR1 is MNHEY and CDR2 is SMNVEV in the germline V gene (reference sequence). V was clipped by 3 bases and J by 3 bases, with 15 bases between them. CDR3 coding DNA: TGTGCCAGCAGTTTGGATAGGGCAGACCTCTACGAGCAGTACTTC. Its protein product is CASSLDRADLYEQYF.